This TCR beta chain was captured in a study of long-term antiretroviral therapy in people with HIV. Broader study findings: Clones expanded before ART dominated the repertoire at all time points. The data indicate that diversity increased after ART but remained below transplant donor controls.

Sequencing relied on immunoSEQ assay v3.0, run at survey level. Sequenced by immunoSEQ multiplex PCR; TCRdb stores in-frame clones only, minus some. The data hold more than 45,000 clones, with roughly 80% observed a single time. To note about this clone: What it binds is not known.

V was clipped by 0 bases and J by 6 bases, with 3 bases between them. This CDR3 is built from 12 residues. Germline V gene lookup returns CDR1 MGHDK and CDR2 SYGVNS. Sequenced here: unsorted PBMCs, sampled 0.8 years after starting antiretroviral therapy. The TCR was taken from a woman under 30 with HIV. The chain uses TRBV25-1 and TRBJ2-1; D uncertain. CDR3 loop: CASSEYPNEQFF. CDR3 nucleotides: TGTGCCAGCAGTGAATATCCCAATGAGCAGTTCTTC.